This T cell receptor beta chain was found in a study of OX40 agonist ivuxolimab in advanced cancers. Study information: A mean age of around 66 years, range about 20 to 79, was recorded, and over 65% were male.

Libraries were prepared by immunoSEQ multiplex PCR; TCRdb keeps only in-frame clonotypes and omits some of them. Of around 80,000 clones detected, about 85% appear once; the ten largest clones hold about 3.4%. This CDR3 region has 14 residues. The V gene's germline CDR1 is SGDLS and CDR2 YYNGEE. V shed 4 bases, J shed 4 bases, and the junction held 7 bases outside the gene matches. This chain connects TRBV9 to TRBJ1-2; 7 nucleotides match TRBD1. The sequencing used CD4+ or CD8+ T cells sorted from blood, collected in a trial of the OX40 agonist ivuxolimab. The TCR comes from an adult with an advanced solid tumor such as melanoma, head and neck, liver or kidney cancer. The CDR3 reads CASSPGQERYGYTF. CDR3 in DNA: TGTGCCAGCAGCCCCGGACAGGAACGCTATGGCTACACCTTC.